These 27 T cell receptor beta chains were sequenced from one sample in a study of T cells after yellow fever vaccination. TCRdb redid the calling of the 5' RACE reads with MiXCR, one entry per CDR3 protein. Of about 320,000 distinct CDR3 sequences in the sample, around 7% were seen once. Sequencing was performed on PBMCs, taken roughly 47 days after the first yellow fever vaccination. The receptors derive from a man between 18 and 35 years old who received the YFV17D yellow fever vaccine.

A few counts support this clonotype. The chain is built from TRBV12-3 or TRBV12-4 and TRBJ1-2; D ambiguous. This CDR3 region has 13 residues. Trimming stripped 6 bases from V and 8 bases from J, with 16 bases between. For the CDR3, the DNA is TGTGCCAGCAGCCCTGGTCGTAGACTGGGCTACACCTTC. Translating gives CASSPGRRLGYTF.

The CDR3 sequence: CATTSDRFNTEAFF. CDR3 in DNA: TGTGCCACCACTTCCGACAGGTTTAACACTGAAGCTTTCTTT. This chain links TRBV15 with TRBJ1-1; the D gene is possibly TRBD1 (6 bases). The CDR3 has 14 amino acids. CDR1 and CDR2 (germline): LNHNV, YYDKDF (reference sequence). The V gene lost 7 bases and the J gene lost 2 bases, with 14 bases spanning the gap.

The J gene is TRBJ2-2, the V gene TRBV19; D ambiguous. CDR1 LNHDA and CDR2 SQIVND come from the germline V gene (reference sequence). Trimming pared 11 bases from V and 6 bases from J, leaving 13 bases between. The CDR3 consists of 12 residues. The DNA for the CDR3 is TGTGCCTCCTACAGAAGCTCCGGGGAGCTGTTTTTT. Encoded protein: CASYRSSGELFF.

V usage is TRBV7-6 and J usage is TRBJ2-5; D is possibly TRBD2 (5 bases). The length of the CDR3 is 14 residues. Trimming pared 2 bases from V and 2 bases from J, leaving 9 bases between. The V gene's germline CDR1 is SGHVS and CDR2 FNYEAQ. The CDR3 here is CASSLFAGQETQYF. Here the CDR3 DNA reads TGTGCCAGCAGCTTATTCGCGGGTCAAGAGACCCAGTACTTC.

This clonotype was seen a few times. V and J are TRBV21-1 and TRBJ2-4; the DNA was not compared with TRBD2, the D call given in the table. TRBV21-1 is described as a pseudogene. The length of the CDR3 is 12 residues. DNA of the CDR3: TGTGCCAGCATAGCCCTGGGACACATTCAGTACTTC. Translation: CASIALGHIQYF.

This clonotype was observed a few times. The chain couples TRBV29-1 to TRBJ1-1, with D perhaps matching TRBD1 (5 bases). The germline V gene encodes CDR1 SQVTM and CDR2 ANQGSEA. V lost 7 bases and J lost 0, with 12 bases in between. The CDR3 is 13 residues long. The CDR3 region has the DNA TGCAGCGCCTTGCAGGGAATGAACACTGAAGCTTTCTTT. Protein sequence: CSALQGMNTEAFF.

The rearrangement uses TRBV5-1 and TRBJ1-1; 8 bases are a match to TRBD1. This CDR3 has 14 amino acids. In germline, CDR1 is SGHRS, CDR2 YFSETQ. After removal of 4 bases from V and 5 bases from J, the junction contained 7 bases not matched to a gene. This CDR3 reads CASSQWDRRTEAFF. The CDR3 DNA follows: TGCGCCAGCAGCCAGTGGGACAGGCGGACTGAAGCTTTCTTT.

This clonotype was observed many times. This chain links TRBV7-2 with TRBJ2-7; D is uncertain. The CDR3 is 13 amino acids. V shed 1 base and J shed 1 base, with 5 bases lying between them. Germline V lookup: CDR1 SGHTA, CDR2 FQGNSA. For the CDR3, the DNA is TGTGCCAGCAGCTTAGGGTTTTCCTACGAGCAGTACTTC. This codes for CASSLGFSYEQYF.

This clonotype was counted at least ten times. V usage is TRBV12-3 or TRBV12-4 and J usage is TRBJ2-1; D ambiguous. The CDR3 length is 13 residues. Trimming left V 0 bases short and J 9 bases short, with 9 bases between. CDR3 sequence: CASSLASPPEQFF. In DNA form, the CDR3 reads TGTGCCAGCAGTTTAGCGTCCCCCCCTGAGCAGTTCTTC.

Many counts were recorded for this clonotype. The DNA of the CDR3 is TGTGCCAGCAGCCCAGGGGGAGGAACTGGGGCCAACGTCCTGACTTTC. Protein sequence: CASSPGGGTGANVLTF. This chain connects TRBV7-9 to TRBJ2-6; D is perhaps TRBD1 (7 bases). The germline gives CDR1 SEHNR, CDR2 FQNEAQ (reference sequence). The CDR3 spans 16 residues. V lost 5 bases and J lost 2, with 13 bases in between.

CDR3 amino acids: CASRTSHTDTQYF. The CDR3, as DNA: TGTGCCAGCCGGACTAGTCACACAGATACGCAGTATTTT. This rearrangement joins TRBV5-6 to TRBJ2-3, with 7 bases that match TRBD2. Germline V CDR1 and CDR2: SGHDT, YYEEEE. J lost 2 bases, V lost 7 bases, and 4 bases had no gene match. This CDR3 has 13 residues.

This chain joins TRBV6-6 and TRBJ1-1; D unclear. The CDR3 is 12 residues long. CDR1 is MNHNY and CDR2 is SVGAGI in the germline V gene (reference sequence). The germline V and J ends were trimmed by 11 bases and 0 bases, with 10 bases remaining between them. The CDR3 DNA follows: TGTGCCGGCGGGCGGATGAACACTGAAGCTTTCTTT. Its protein product is CAGGRMNTEAFF.

The chain combines TRBV5-1 with TRBJ2-1, with D possibly matching TRBD1 (6 bases). Trimming took 4 bases from V and 0 from J, leaving 8 bases between them. The germline V gene has CDR1 SGHRS and CDR2 YFSETQ. This CDR3 comprises 14 residues. CDR3 nucleotides: TGCGCCAGCAGCGGGGGCGACTCCTACAATGAGCAGTTCTTC. Translated, it gives CASSGGDSYNEQFF.

V gene TRBV6-5 combines with J gene TRBJ2-4; 8 bases map to TRBD2. The junction had 9 bases not matched to a gene; V was cut back by 4 bases and J by 10 bases. The length of the CDR3 is 14 residues. Germline CDR1 is MNHEY and CDR2 is SVGAGI. This chain's CDR3 is CASSSPGGPGIQYF. In nucleotides, the CDR3 is TGTGCCAGCAGTTCACCGGGGGGGCCTGGGATTCAGTACTTC.

The chain links TRBV4-1 to TRBJ2-7; no firm D call. Germline loops: CDR1 MGHRA, CDR2 YSYEKL. This CDR3 spans 14 amino acids. V was trimmed by 3 bases and J by 0 bases, leaving 9 bases between them. The CDR3 is CASSQSQSSYEQYV. CDR3 coding DNA: TGCGCCAGCAGCCAGTCACAGAGCTCCTACGAGCAGTACGTC.

This clonotype was seen only once. It may be a read error: a sequence one base away is much more abundant. The V gene is TRBV4-3, the J gene TRBJ2-1, with 8 bases matching TRBD1. Germline-derived CDR1 and CDR2 are LGHNA and YSLEER. There are 15 residues in the CDR3. J was trimmed by 7 bases and V by 4 bases; bases with no gene match: 9. CDR3 nucleotide sequence: TGCGCCAGCAGCCTAGGGACAGGAGTGGAGAATGAGCAGTTCTTC. It specifies CASSLGTGVENEQFF.

This rearrangement joins TRBV27 to TRBJ1-1; the D gene is possibly TRBD1 (6 bases). Per germline, CDR1 MNHEY and CDR2 SMNVEV (reference sequence). The length of the CDR3 is 17 residues. Trimming cost V 5 bases and J 2 bases, with 21 bases left between them. DNA for the CDR3: TGTGCCAGCAGTCCATCCTGGGACACGGATATCAACACTGAAGCTTTCTTT. Translation: CASSPSWDTDINTEAFF.

The chain employs TRBV7-3 and TRBJ1-1; no definite D call. The CDR3 spans 14 residues. Per the germline V gene, CDR1 is SGHTA and CDR2 is FQGTGA. Trimming cost V 5 bases and J 0 bases, with 10 bases left between them. The CDR3 loop is CASSLARLNTEAFF. CDR3 nucleotide sequence: TGTGCCAGCAGCCTGGCCAGATTGAACACTGAAGCTTTCTTT.

The J gene is TRBJ2-2, the V gene TRBV20-1; 7 bases are shared with TRBD2. V gave up 4 bases and J gave up 4 bases; unmatched junction bases: 3. This CDR3 is built from 13 residues. Germline V CDR1 and CDR2: DFQATT, SNEGSKA (reference sequence). For the CDR3, the DNA is TGCAGTGCTACGGGGGGACGCACCGGGGAGCTGTTTTTT. Translating it yields CSATGGRTGELFF.

Many counts were recorded for this clonotype. This rearrangement joins TRBV16 to TRBJ1-1; D gene unclear. Germline CDR1 KGHSY, CDR2 FQNENV. The length of the CDR3 is 14 residues. With 0 bases removed from V and 2 bases from J, the gap between germline ends came to 7 bases. CDR3 protein: CASSQSVKNTEAFF. The CDR3 coding sequence is TGTGCCAGCAGCCAATCAGTAAAAAACACTGAAGCTTTCTTT.

The sample holds a few counts of this clonotype. The chain is built from TRBV12-3 or TRBV12-4 and TRBJ2-5; weak D call: TRBD1 (6 bases). V shed 4 bases and J shed 1 base, with 10 bases lying between them. The CDR3 length is 14 residues. Here the CDR3 DNA reads TGTGCCAGCAGTTACCCAGGGGTCCAAGAGACCCAGTACTTC. Its translation is CASSYPGVQETQYF.

This clonotype was found a few times. CDR3 region: CASSFLGRGQSSPLHF. CDR3 sequence (DNA): TGTGCCAGCAGCTTTTTAGGCAGGGGGCAAAGTTCACCCCTCCACTTT. V and J are TRBV7-2 and TRBJ1-6, with 8 bases that match TRBD1. In germline, CDR1 is SGHTA, CDR2 FQGNSA. The V segment lost 3 bases and the J segment 9 bases; nucleotides outside the gene matches: 10. The CDR3 is made up of 16 amino acids.

J is TRBJ1-6 and V is TRBV6-2 or TRBV6-3, with D perhaps TRBD1 (6 bases). CDR3 length: 15 amino acids. Trimming stripped 4 bases from V and 10 bases from J, with 17 bases between. The germline gives CDR1 MNHEY, CDR2 SVGEGT. The CDR3 here is CASSSRRTEESPLHF. The CDR3 nucleotides are TGTGCCAGCAGTTCCAGAAGGACAGAGGAATCACCCCTCCACTTT.

This clonotype was seen ten or more times. The rearrangement links TRBV5-1 to TRBJ2-7; TRBD1 is a possible D gene (6 bases). CDR3 length: 13 amino acids. V lost 4 bases and J 4 bases, leaving 12 bases between the germline ends. Germline V lookup: CDR1 SGHRS, CDR2 YFSETQ. CDR3 residues: CASSPGQNYEQYF. CDR3 nucleotides: TGCGCCAGCAGCCCGGGACAAAATTACGAGCAGTACTTC.

The chain couples TRBV23-1 to TRBJ2-5; the D gene is possibly TRBD1 (6 bases). TRBV23-1 is an ORF for which the function is uncertain. CDR3 length: 14 residues. Trimming stripped 6 bases from V and 1 base from J, with 12 bases between. CDR3 in amino acids: CASRTGLPQETQYF. As DNA, the CDR3 is TGCGCCAGCAGGACAGGACTTCCCCAAGAGACCCAGTACTTC.

The V call is TRBV27, the J call TRBJ2-7; D possibly corresponds to TRBD1 (6 bases). V shed 5 bases and J shed 1 base, with 15 bases lying between them. CDR1 is MNHEY, CDR2 SMNVEV, per germline (reference sequence). The CDR3 is 15 amino acids. The CDR3 is CASSRRRGGSYEQYV. The CDR3 bases are TGTGCCAGCAGTCGGCGGAGAGGGGGATCCTACGAGCAGTACGTC.

The chain links TRBV7-9 to TRBJ1-4; the match to TRBD1 covers 7 bases. The CDR3 totals 15 residues. CDR1 is SEHNR, CDR2 FQNEAQ, per germline (reference sequence). V was pared by 5 bases and J by 8 bases, with 11 bases of the junction left unmatched. CDR3: CASSRGDSLREKLFF. Written as DNA, the CDR3 is TGTGCCAGCAGCCGGGGGGACAGTTTACGAGAAAAACTGTTTTTT.